This passage covers 18 T cell receptor beta chains from one sample sequenced in a study of T cells in Graves' hyperthyroidism and ophthalmopathy. Amplification of TCR beta CDR3 regions was performed using RNA transcripts as template. The TCR CDR3 was amplified in a first-round RT-PCR using the HTBI primer set. One entry per CDR3 protein results from TCRdb running MiXCR on the multiplex PCR reads. The data hold hundreds of thousands of distinct CDR3 sequences, with 14% observed a single time. The specimen was blood. The origin of the receptors is a woman younger than 30 with Graves' hyperthyroidism.

Turning to this clonotype: The junction does not match germline at one end; this may be a read error. The V call is TRBV11-2, the J call TRBJ2-4, with D possibly being TRBD1 or TRBD2 (5 bases each). The CDR3 has 16 residues. Germline V gene sequence: CDR1 SGHAT, CDR2 FQNNGV. This CDR3 reads CVSSFGTGARNAIQYF. CDR3 DNA sequence: TGTGTCAGCAGTTTCGGAACCGGGGCTAGAAACGCCATTCAGTACTTC.

The chain carries TRBV25-1 and TRBJ2-5; D is possibly TRBD2 (6 bases). The V gene lost 3 bases and the J gene lost 5 bases, with 13 bases spanning the gap. This CDR3 contains 14 residues. CDR1 is MGHDK, CDR2 SYGVNS, per germline. The CDR3: CASSDSGGGETQYF. In nucleotides, the CDR3 is TGTGCCAGCAGTGATAGCGGAGGCGGGGAGACCCAGTACTTC.

The rearrangement links TRBV29-1 to TRBJ1-2; a weak D match, TRBD1 (6 bases). Germline values: CDR1 SQVTM, CDR2 ANQGSEA. V lost 2 bases and J 7 bases, leaving 14 bases between the germline ends. The CDR3 is 13 amino acids. CDR3 region: CSVESANRAGYTF. The CDR3 DNA reads TGCAGCGTTGAATCAGCGAACAGGGCTGGCTACACCTTC.

This clonotype was found many times. The genes are TRBV6-5 and TRBJ2-1; 11 bases map to TRBD2. The ends lost 0 bases at V and 6 bases at J; junction bases unmatched: 1. There are 15 residues in the CDR3. From germline, CDR1 is MNHEY and CDR2 SVGAGI. The CDR3 region has the DNA TGTGCCAGCAGTTACTCTAGCGGGAGGGCCAATGAGCAGTTCTTC. Translated: CASSYSSGRANEQFF.

About this clonotype itself: A much larger clone is a single base away; this may be a read error. This sequence joins TRBV7-9 and TRBJ2-7; unclear D gene. V was pared by 1 base and J by 4 bases, with 5 bases between. Germline CDR1 and CDR2: SEHNR and FQNEAQ (reference sequence). CDR3 length equals 12 residues. DNA of the CDR3: TGTGCCAGCAGCTTAGGGAAGTACGAGCAGTACTTC. Its translation is CASSLGKYEQYF.

This clonotype was seen a handful of times. This chain connects TRBV12-3 or TRBV12-4 to TRBJ1-2; D call uncertain. Trimming left V 7 bases short and J 4 bases short, with 19 bases between. The CDR3 sequence is 15 residues long. DNA for the CDR3: TGTGCCAGCACCTGGGCCGTTGCGTCTACCTATGGCTACACCTTC. This gives the protein CASTWAVASTYGYTF.

J is TRBJ1-1 and V is TRBV19; D ambiguous. Germline V gene lookup returns CDR1 LNHDA and CDR2 SQIVND (reference sequence). The V and J ends lost 4 bases and 1 base respectively, with 10 bases between them. This CDR3 contains 14 residues. CDR3 DNA: TGTGCCAGTAGTAGGACGGCCCAGAACACTGAAGCTTTCTTT. Its translation: CASSRTAQNTEAFF.

This clonotype was detected a few times. The gene calls are TRBV2 and TRBJ2-5; possible D gene TRBD1, 6 bases. The CDR3 is made up of 13 amino acids. Trimming pared 6 bases from V and 13 bases from J, leaving 21 bases between. Germline CDR1 SNHLY, CDR2 FYNNEI. The CDR3 DNA reads TGTGCCAGCAGCTCAAGGAAGGGGGAATCGTTGTACTTC. Translation gives CASSSRKGESLYF.

This clonotype was recorded a few times. The chain is built from TRBV12-3 or TRBV12-4 and TRBJ2-1; no clear D gene. CDR3 length: 13 residues. Trimming removed 7 bases at V and 6 bases at J, with 13 bases between. Written as DNA, the CDR3 is TGTGCCAGCAAACAGCTTTGGGGCAATGAGCAGTTCTTC. This encodes CASKQLWGNEQFF.

This clonotype has ten or more counts. The J gene is TRBJ2-2, the V gene TRBV6-1, with TRBD2 as a possible D gene (5 bases). The V end was cut by 5 bases, the J end by 1 base, with 11 bases between. CDR3 length: 15 residues. Per the germline V gene, CDR1 is MNHNS and CDR2 is SASEGT. CDR3 sequence (DNA): TGTGCCAGCAGTTATTCTCGGGGGAACACCGGGGAGCTGTTTTTT. Its translation is CASSYSRGNTGELFF.

The chain employs TRBV4-1 and TRBJ2-1; the D gene is possibly TRBD2 (5 bases). The CDR3 totals 17 residues. Germline V CDR1 and CDR2: MGHRA, YSYEKL. Trimming left V 0 bases short and J 4 bases short, with 16 bases between. DNA for the CDR3: TGCGCCAGCAGCCAAGAGAGGCGGGCCTTAGGGTACAATGAGCAGTTCTTC. Encoded protein: CASSQERRALGYNEQFF.

Comment on this clonotype: A much bigger clone sits one base away, suggesting this may be a read error. The V gene is TRBV30, the J gene TRBJ1-1; TRBD1 agrees at 10 bases. Germline V lookup: CDR1 GTSNPN, CDR2 SVGIG (reference sequence). The CDR3 spans 12 residues. The DNA of the CDR3 is TGTGCCCTGGACAGGGGGAACGCTGAAGCTTTCTTT. It specifies CALDRGNAEAFF.

The V call is TRBV7-8, the J call TRBJ2-7, with 9 bases matching TRBD2. The V segment lost 6 bases and the J segment 3 bases; nucleotides outside the gene matches: 9. The length of the CDR3 is 15 residues. The germline CDR1 and CDR2 sequences are SGHVS and FQNEAQ. The CDR3 is CASSYAAGGSYEQYF. CDR3 sequence (DNA): TGTGCCAGCAGTTACGCGGCGGGAGGGAGCTACGAGCAGTACTTC.

This chain uses TRBV4-3 with TRBJ2-1; D is perhaps TRBD1 (6 bases). The CDR3 loop spans 15 amino acids. Germline CDR1 LGHNA, CDR2 YSLEER. The V gene lost 4 bases and the J gene lost 8 bases, with 18 bases spanning the gap. CDR3 loop: CASSLTGRPGYEQFF. The CDR3 DNA reads TGCGCCAGCAGCCTTACAGGGCGCCCTGGGTATGAGCAGTTCTTC.

The chain employs TRBV4-3 and TRBJ2-7, with 8 bases lining up with TRBD2. This CDR3 is built from 14 residues. V lost 2 bases to trimming and J lost 4 bases; unmatched junction nucleotides: 4. The germline CDR1 and CDR2 sequences are LGHNA and YSLEER. CDR3 sequence: CASSQISGSYEQYF. DNA for the CDR3: TGCGCCAGCAGCCAAATAAGCGGGAGTTACGAGCAGTACTTC.

In its sample, this clonotype was seen a few times. The V gene is TRBV12-3 or TRBV12-4, the J gene TRBJ1-5, with no clear D. The V end was cut by 3 bases, the J end by 0 bases, with 6 bases between. There are 14 residues in the CDR3. For the CDR3, the DNA is TGTGCCAGCAGTTTGACAATTAGCAATCAGCCCCAGCATTTT. It translates to CASSLTISNQPQHF.

This clonotype came up a few times. The rearrangement joins TRBV12-3 or TRBV12-4 to TRBJ2-7, with no clear D. This CDR3 contains 13 residues. The V end lost 4 bases, the J end lost 3 bases, and 10 bases lay between the germline ends. DNA of the CDR3: TGTGCCAGCAGTTGGAACGTTGACTACGAGCAGTACTTC. Translation gives CASSWNVDYEQYF.

This clonotype was observed at least ten times. The chain is built from TRBV3-1 and TRBJ1-1, with 7 bases fitting TRBD1. Germline V gene lookup returns CDR1 LGHDT and CDR2 YNNKEL (reference sequence). This CDR3 has 15 amino acids. V lost 1 base and J lost 3; bases outside the gene matches: 5. Here the CDR3 DNA reads TGTGCCAGCAGCCAAGGCAGGGGGTTGTACACTGAAGCTTTCTTT. It yields the protein CASSQGRGLYTEAFF.